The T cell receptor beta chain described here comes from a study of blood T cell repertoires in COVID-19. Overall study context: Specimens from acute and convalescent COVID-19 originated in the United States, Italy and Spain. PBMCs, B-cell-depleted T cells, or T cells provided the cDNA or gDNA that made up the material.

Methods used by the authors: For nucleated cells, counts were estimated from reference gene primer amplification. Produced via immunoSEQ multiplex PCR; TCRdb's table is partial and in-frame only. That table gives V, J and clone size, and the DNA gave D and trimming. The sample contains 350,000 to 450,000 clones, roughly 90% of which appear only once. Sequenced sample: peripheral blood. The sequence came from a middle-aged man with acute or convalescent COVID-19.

The CDR3 sequence is CASTEQSGNSPLHF. Here the CDR3 DNA reads TGTGCCAGCACGGAGCAATCTGGAAATTCACCCCTCCACTTT. This rearrangement joins TRBV18 to TRBJ1-6; D unresolved. Germline V CDR1 and CDR2: KGHSH, LQKENI. The CDR3 is 14 amino acids. V was clipped by 8 bases and J by 7 bases, with 15 bases between them. The entire variable domain, with the rest obtained from reference TRBV18 and TRBJ1-6, is as follows: NAGVMQNPRHLVRRRGQEARLRCSPMKGHSHVYWYRQLPEEGLKFMVYLQKENIIDESGMPKERFSAEFPKEGPSILRIQQVVRGDSAAYFCASTEQSGNSPLHFGNGTRLTVT.